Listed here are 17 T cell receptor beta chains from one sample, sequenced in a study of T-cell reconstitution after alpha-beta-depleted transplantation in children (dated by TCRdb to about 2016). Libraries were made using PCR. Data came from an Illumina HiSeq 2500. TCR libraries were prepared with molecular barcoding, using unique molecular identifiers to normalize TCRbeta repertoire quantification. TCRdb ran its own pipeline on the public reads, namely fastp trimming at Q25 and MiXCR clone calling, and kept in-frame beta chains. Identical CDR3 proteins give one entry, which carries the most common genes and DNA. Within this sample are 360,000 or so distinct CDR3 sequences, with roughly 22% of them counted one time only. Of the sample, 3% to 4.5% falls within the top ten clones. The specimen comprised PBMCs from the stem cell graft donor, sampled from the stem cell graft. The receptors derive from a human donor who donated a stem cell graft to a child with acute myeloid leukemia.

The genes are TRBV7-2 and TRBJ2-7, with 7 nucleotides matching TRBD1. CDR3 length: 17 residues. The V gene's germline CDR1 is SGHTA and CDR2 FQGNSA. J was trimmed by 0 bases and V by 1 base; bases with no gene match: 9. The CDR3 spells CASSLGPRGRVSYEQYF. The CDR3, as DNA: TGTGCCAGCAGCTTAGGCCCAAGGGGGCGAGTCTCCTACGAGCAGTACTTC.

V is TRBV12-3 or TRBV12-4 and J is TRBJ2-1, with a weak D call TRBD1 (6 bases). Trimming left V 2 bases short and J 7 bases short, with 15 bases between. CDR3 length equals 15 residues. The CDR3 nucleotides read TGTGCCAGCAGTTTACGAAATCTGGGGGCGAATGAGCAGTTCTTC. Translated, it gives CASSLRNLGANEQFF.

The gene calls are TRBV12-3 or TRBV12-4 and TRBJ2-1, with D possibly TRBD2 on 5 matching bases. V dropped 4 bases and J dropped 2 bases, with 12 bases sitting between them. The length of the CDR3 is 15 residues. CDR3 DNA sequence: TGTGCCAGCAGTTCCCGGGGTAATACCTACAATGAGCAGTTCTTC. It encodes CASSSRGNTYNEQFF.

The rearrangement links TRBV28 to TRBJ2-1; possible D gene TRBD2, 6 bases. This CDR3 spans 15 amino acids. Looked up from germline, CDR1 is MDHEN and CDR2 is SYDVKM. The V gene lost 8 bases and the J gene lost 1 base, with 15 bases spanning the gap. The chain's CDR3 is CASQAAGASYNEQFF. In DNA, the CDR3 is TGTGCCAGCCAAGCAGCGGGCGCTTCCTACAATGAGCAGTTCTTC.

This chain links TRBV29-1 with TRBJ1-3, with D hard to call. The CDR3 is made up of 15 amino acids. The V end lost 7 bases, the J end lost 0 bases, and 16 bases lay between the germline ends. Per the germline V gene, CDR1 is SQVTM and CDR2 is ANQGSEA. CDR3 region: CSAGKSSGSGNTIYF. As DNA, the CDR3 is TGCAGCGCCGGAAAATCTTCGGGCTCTGGAAACACCATATATTTT.

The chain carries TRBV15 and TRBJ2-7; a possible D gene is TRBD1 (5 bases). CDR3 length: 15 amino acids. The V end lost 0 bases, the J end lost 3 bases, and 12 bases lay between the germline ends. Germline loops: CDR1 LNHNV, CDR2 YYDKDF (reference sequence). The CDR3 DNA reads TGTGCCACCAGCAGAGATCTAGGGGATGTCTACGAGCAGTACTTC. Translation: CATSRDLGDVYEQYF.

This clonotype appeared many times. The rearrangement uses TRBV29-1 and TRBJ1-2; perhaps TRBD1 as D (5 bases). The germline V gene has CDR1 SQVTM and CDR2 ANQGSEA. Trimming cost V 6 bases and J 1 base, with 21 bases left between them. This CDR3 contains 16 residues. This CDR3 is CSVWGVELKLNYGYTF. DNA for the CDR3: TGCAGCGTCTGGGGCGTGGAGCTGAAGCTTAACTATGGCTACACCTTC.

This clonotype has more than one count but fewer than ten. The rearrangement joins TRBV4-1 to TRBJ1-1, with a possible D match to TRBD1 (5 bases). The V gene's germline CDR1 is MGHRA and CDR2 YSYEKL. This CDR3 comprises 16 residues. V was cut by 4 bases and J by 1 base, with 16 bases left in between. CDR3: CASSLRVTGKNTEAFF. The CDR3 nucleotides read TGCGCCAGCAGCCTAAGGGTTACAGGAAAGAACACTGAAGCTTTCTTT.

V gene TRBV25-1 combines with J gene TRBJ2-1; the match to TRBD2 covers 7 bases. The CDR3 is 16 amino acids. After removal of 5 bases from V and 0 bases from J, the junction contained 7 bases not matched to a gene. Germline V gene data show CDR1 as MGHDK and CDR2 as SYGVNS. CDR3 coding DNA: TGTGCCAGCAGTTCCCTCCGGGACTACTCCTACAATGAGCAGTTCTTC. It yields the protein CASSSLRDYSYNEQFF.

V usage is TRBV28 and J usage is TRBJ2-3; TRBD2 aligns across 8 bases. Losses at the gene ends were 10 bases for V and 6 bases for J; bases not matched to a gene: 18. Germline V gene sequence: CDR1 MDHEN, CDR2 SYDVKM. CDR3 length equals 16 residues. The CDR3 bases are TGTGCCACCGCCGGGAGCGGGAGTAAAAGTGTGGATACGCAGTATTTT. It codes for CATAGSGSKSVDTQYF.

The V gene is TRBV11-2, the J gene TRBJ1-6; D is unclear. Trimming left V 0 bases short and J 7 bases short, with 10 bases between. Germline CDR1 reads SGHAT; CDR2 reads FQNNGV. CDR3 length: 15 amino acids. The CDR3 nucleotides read TGTGCCAGCAGCTTAGATGGACGGAGCAATTCACCCCTCCACTTT. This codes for CASSLDGRSNSPLHF.

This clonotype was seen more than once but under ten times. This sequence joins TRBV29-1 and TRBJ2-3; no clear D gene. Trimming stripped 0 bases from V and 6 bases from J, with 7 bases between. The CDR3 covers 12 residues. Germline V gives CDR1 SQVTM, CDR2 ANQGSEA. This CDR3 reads CSVEEVGDTQYF. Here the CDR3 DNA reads TGCAGCGTTGAAGAAGTCGGGGATACGCAGTATTTT.

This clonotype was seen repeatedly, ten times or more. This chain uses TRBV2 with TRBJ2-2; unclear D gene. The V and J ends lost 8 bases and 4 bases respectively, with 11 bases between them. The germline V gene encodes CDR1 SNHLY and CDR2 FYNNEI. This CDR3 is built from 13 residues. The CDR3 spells CASVGLRTGELFF. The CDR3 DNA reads TGTGCCAGCGTCGGCTTACGCACCGGGGAGCTGTTTTTT.

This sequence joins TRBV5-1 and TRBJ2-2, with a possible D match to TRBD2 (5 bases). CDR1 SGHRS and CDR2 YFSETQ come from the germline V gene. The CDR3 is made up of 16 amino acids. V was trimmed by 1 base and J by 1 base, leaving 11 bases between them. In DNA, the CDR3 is TGCGCCAGCAGCTTGTCAGTTCGGGAGAACACCGGGGAGCTGTTTTTT. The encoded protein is CASSLSVRENTGELFF.

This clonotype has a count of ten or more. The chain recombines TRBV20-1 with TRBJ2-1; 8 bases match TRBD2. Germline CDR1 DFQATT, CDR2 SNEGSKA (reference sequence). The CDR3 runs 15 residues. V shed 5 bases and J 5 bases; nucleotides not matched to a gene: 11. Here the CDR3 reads CSADFGLASHNEQFF. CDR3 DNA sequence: TGCAGTGCTGATTTCGGACTAGCTTCCCACAATGAGCAGTTCTTC.

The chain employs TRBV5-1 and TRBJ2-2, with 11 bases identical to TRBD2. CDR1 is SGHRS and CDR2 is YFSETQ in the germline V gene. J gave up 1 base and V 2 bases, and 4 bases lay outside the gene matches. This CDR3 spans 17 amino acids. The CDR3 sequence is CASSFSLAGGNTGELFF. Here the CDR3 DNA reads TGCGCCAGCAGCTTCTCTCTAGCGGGAGGGAACACCGGGGAGCTGTTTTTT.

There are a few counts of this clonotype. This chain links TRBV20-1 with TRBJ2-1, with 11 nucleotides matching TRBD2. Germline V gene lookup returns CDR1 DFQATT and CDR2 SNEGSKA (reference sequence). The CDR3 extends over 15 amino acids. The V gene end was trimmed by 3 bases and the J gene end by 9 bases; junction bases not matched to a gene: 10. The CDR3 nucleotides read TGCAGTGCTAGGCGAAGACTAGCGGGACCCACTGAGCAGTTCTTC. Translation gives CSARRRLAGPTEQFF.